This T cell receptor (beta chain) was recorded in a study of cytomegalovirus exposure and HLA in healthy donors. General study results and limits: Common viral pathogens seemed to be connected with several of the most significant clusters, according to a later analysis. In vitro data verified a few CMV-associated chains as specific for CMV antigens. Later genetic work tied a missense DCLRE1C variant to beta-chain V and J trimming.

The CDR3 runs to 13 residues. V lost 1 base, J lost 9 bases, and 9 bases lay in between. The germline V gene has CDR1 SGHTA and CDR2 FQGNSA. Comments on this clone: Its antigen is as yet unknown.

With 60 Vbeta and 13 Jbeta primers, the PCR was carried out. Clones were read by immunoSEQ multiplex PCR, and TCRdb kept only the in-frame ones, dropping some. Of over 150,000 clones in the sample, approximately 77% were seen once. Participants comprised healthy donors of bone marrow. Sequencing was done on a sample of PBMCs. The V and J genes are TRBV7-2 and TRBJ2-2; tentatively, D is TRBD1 (5 bases). This receptor was identified in a male donor in good health and CMV-seropositive. CDR3 coding DNA: TGTGCCAGCAGCTTAGAGGGGTCTCGGGAGCTGTTTTTT. Protein sequence: CASSLEGSRELFF.